The source of this TCR beta chain is a study of CD8 T cells in Susac syndrome. Reverse transcription of roughly 0.5 to 1 ug RNA was carried out with random hexamers. A multiplex approach, immunoSEQ multiplex PCR, amplified TCR beta CDR3 across 54 Vbeta and 13 Jbeta. TCRdb re-analysed the immunoSEQ multiplex PCR reads in MiXCR, keeping a single row per CDR3 protein. The data contain approximately 210,000 distinct CDR3 sequences, about 95% of them singletons. Germline V lookup: CDR1 MNHEY, CDR2 SVGEGT. This CDR3 has 18 amino acids. V lost 5 bases to trimming and J lost 3 bases; unmatched junction nucleotides: 18. The authors negatively isolated CD8+ and CD4+ T cells and FACS-enriched TEMRA cells.

This receptor was obtained from a human donor with Susac syndrome. The source material was CD4+ T cells from PBMCs. The genes are TRBV6-2 or TRBV6-3 and TRBJ1-2, with 7 bases identical to TRBD1. The CDR3 region is CASSQTQRTGGPDYGYTF. For the CDR3, the DNA is TGTGCCAGCAGTCAAACCCAGCGGACAGGCGGACCTGACTATGGCTACACCTTC.